This is a list of T cell receptor beta chains from one sample in a study of blood T cells in healthy people across ages. TCRdb fed the 5' RACE reads into MiXCR, producing one record per CDR3 protein. The sample records more than 700,000 distinct CDR3 sequences, 35% to 50% being singletons. Sequencing was carried out using blood. Receptors were obtained from a man at least 80 years old in good health. Each CDR3 is given with its conserved first and last residue. Fields, in order: V gene, J gene, D gene, clone size, CDR3 DNA, CDR3 protein. D genes are given only for firm matches. Expanded clones get a size class; other rows say once, few or many, or leave the size out.

v_call: TRBV5-1
j_call: TRBJ1-2
d_call: NA
clone_size: NA
cdr3_nt: TGCGCCAGCAGCTTGGAAGCCAGGAGCTCCTATGGCTACACCTTC
cdr3_aa: CASSLEARSSYGYTF

v_call: TRBV20-1
j_call: TRBJ1-1
d_call: TRBD1
clone_size: few
cdr3_nt: TGCAGTGCGGGGACAGTTATGAACACTGAAGCTTTCTTT
cdr3_aa: CSAGTVMNTEAFF

v_call: TRBV5-1
j_call: TRBJ1-1
d_call: TRBD1
clone_size: few
cdr3_nt: TGCGCCAGCAGATGGGACAGCTCGAACACTGAAGCTTTCTTT
cdr3_aa: CASRWDSSNTEAFF

v_call: TRBV5-5
j_call: TRBJ1-3
d_call: NA
clone_size: few
cdr3_nt: TGTGCCAGCAGCTTAACCAGGACGGCGAGCTCTGGAAACACCATATATTTT
cdr3_aa: CASSLTRTASSGNTIYF

v_call: TRBV2
j_call: TRBJ2-7
d_call: TRBD1
clone_size: NA
cdr3_nt: TGTGCCAGCAGTATAGACAGGGTGGAGTACTACGAGCAGTACTTC
cdr3_aa: CASSIDRVEYYEQYF

v_call: TRBV12-3/TRBV12-4
j_call: TRBJ2-1
d_call: TRBD2
clone_size: few
cdr3_nt: TGTGCCAGCAGCTGGGGACTAGCGGCAAGTAATGAGCAGTTCTTC
cdr3_aa: CASSWGLAASNEQFF

v_call: TRBV28
j_call: TRBJ2-1
d_call: TRBD2
clone_size: NA
cdr3_nt: TGTGCCAGCAGAGCGGGACTAGTAGGGCAGTTCTTC
cdr3_aa: CASRAGLVGQFF

v_call: TRBV12-3/TRBV12-4
j_call: TRBJ2-7
d_call: TRBD2
clone_size: NA
cdr3_nt: TGTGCCAGCAGCCACCCGGGGGGGCAGTACTTC
cdr3_aa: CASSHPGGQYF

v_call: TRBV20-1
j_call: TRBJ1-2
d_call: NA
clone_size: NA
cdr3_nt: TGCAGTGCTAGGCCGGGAGACATTACACCCAGCTATGGCTACACCTTC
cdr3_aa: CSARPGDITPSYGYTF

v_call: TRBV11-3
j_call: TRBJ2-3
d_call: NA
clone_size: few
cdr3_nt: TGTGCCAGCAGCTTAGAGGACAGCTTGGGCACAGATACGCAGTATTTT
cdr3_aa: CASSLEDSLGTDTQYF

v_call: TRBV12-3/TRBV12-4
j_call: TRBJ2-7
d_call: NA
clone_size: few
cdr3_nt: TGTGCCAGCGGGTTCGGCTACGAGCAGTACTTC
cdr3_aa: CASGFGYEQYF

v_call: TRBV2
j_call: TRBJ2-5
d_call: TRBD2
clone_size: many
cdr3_nt: TGTGCCAGTGGGGGACTAGCGGTCCGAGAGACCCAGTACTTC
cdr3_aa: CASGGLAVRETQYF

v_call: TRBV29-1
j_call: TRBJ2-7
d_call: NA
clone_size: NA
cdr3_nt: TGCAGCGCTTGGGGAGAGGGGGATCCCTACGAGCAGTACTTC
cdr3_aa: CSAWGEGDPYEQYF

v_call: TRBV7-2
j_call: TRBJ2-1
d_call: TRBD2
clone_size: many
cdr3_nt: TGTGCCAGCAGCAAGCGCAGATCTAGCGGGACCCACCTCAATGAGCAGTTCTTC
cdr3_aa: CASSKRRSSGTHLNEQFF

v_call: TRBV7-9
j_call: TRBJ2-5
d_call: NA
clone_size: NA
cdr3_nt: TGTGCCAGCAGCCCCCCCTATTCCTACAATGAGCAGTACTTC
cdr3_aa: CASSPPYSYNEQYF

v_call: TRBV6-6
j_call: TRBJ1-5
d_call: NA
clone_size: NA
cdr3_nt: TGTGCCAGCAGTTACGAGGGCAGGGGAGATCAGCCCCAGCATTTT
cdr3_aa: CASSYEGRGDQPQHF

v_call: TRBV12-3/TRBV12-4
j_call: TRBJ2-1
d_call: TRBD2
clone_size: NA
cdr3_nt: TGTGCCAGCAGTAGCGGGAGGCAATTATACAGTGAGCAGTTCTTC
cdr3_aa: CASSSGRQLYSEQFF